These T cell receptor beta chains were read from a single sample in a study of T cell responses to AZD1222 COVID-19 vaccine. Sequencing used immunoSEQ multiplex PCR; TCRdb keeps in-frame clones, though not all of them. The sample shows over 150,000 clones, around nine tenths of them seen only once. The specimen was peripheral blood, collected on day 0 of AZD1222 vaccination. These receptors all come from an adult in good health. Each CDR3 is given with its conserved first and last residue. The order of the fields is D gene, clone size, V gene, J gene, CDR3 DNA, CDR3 protein. A D gene is named only where the DNA matches it firmly. Clone size appears in some rows only: once, few, many, or a class for an expanded clone.

D gene: TRBD1
clone size: .
V gene: TRBV2
J gene: TRBJ1-5
CDR3 DNA: TGTGCCAGTGGACAGGGTGATCAGCCCCAGCATTTT
CDR3 protein: CASGQGDQPQHF

D gene: TRBD1
clone size: .
V gene: TRBV19
J gene: TRBJ2-7
CDR3 DNA: TGTGCCAGTAACCCGACAGGGACCACCTACGAGCAGTACTTC
CDR3 protein: CASNPTGTTYEQYF

D gene: .
clone size: .
V gene: TRBV4-1
J gene: TRBJ1-1
CDR3 DNA: TGCGCCAGCAGCCTATTTGGGGGGGGAGGGGTGAACACTGAAGCTTTCTTT
CDR3 protein: CASSLFGGGGVNTEAFF

D gene: TRBD1
clone size: .
V gene: TRBV6-6
J gene: TRBJ1-1
CDR3 DNA: TGTGCCAGCAACTTAAACGGACAGGGCATCACTGAAGCTTTCTTT
CDR3 protein: CASNLNGQGITEAFF

D gene: .
clone size: .
V gene: TRBV19
J gene: TRBJ1-2
CDR3 DNA: TGTGCCAGTCGAGGGGGGGCAAGGAGCTACACCTTC
CDR3 protein: CASRGGARSYTF

D gene: .
clone size: .
V gene: TRBV7-9
J gene: TRBJ1-2
CDR3 DNA: TGTGCCAGCAGCTTAGAACAGAATTATGGCTACACCTTC
CDR3 protein: CASSLEQNYGYTF

D gene: .
clone size: .
V gene: TRBV6-5
J gene: TRBJ2-7
CDR3 DNA: TGTGCCAGCAGTTACTCCCGGCGGTACGAGCAGTACTTC
CDR3 protein: CASSYSRRYEQYF

D gene: .
clone size: .
V gene: TRBV19
J gene: TRBJ1-1
CDR3 DNA: TGTGCCAGTAGTTTCACAGGGAGGGGCACTGAAGCTTTCTTT
CDR3 protein: CASSFTGRGTEAFF

D gene: TRBD1
clone size: .
V gene: TRBV2
J gene: TRBJ2-7
CDR3 DNA: TGTGCCAGCAGTAGACAGGGGCCTTACGAGCAGTACTTC
CDR3 protein: CASSRQGPYEQYF

D gene: TRBD2
clone size: .
V gene: TRBV12-5
J gene: TRBJ2-7
CDR3 DNA: TGTGCTAGTGGCACCGGGACTAGCGGTCCCTACGAGCAGTACTTC
CDR3 protein: CASGTGTSGPYEQYF

D gene: .
clone size: .
V gene: TRBV7-3
J gene: TRBJ2-5
CDR3 DNA: TGTGCCAGCAGCTTGGGGGGCCTGGAGACCCAGTACTTC
CDR3 protein: CASSLGGLETQYF

D gene: .
clone size: .
V gene: TRBV7-3
J gene: TRBJ1-5
CDR3 DNA: TGTGCCAGCAGCTTCGCCCCCGGACAGCCCCAGCATTTT
CDR3 protein: CASSFAPGQPQHF

D gene: TRBD1
clone size: .
V gene: TRBV5-1
J gene: TRBJ1-2
CDR3 DNA: TGCGCCAGCAGCCAGACCCCGGGACAGGGGAACGGGGGCTACACCTTC
CDR3 protein: CASSQTPGQGNGGYTF

D gene: .
clone size: .
V gene: TRBV19
J gene: TRBJ1-2
CDR3 DNA: TGTGCCAGTAGCTTTACCTACAGCGCGGGTGGCTACACCTTC
CDR3 protein: CASSFTYSAGGYTF

D gene: TRBD1
clone size: .
V gene: TRBV11-3
J gene: TRBJ2-7
CDR3 DNA: TGTGCCAGCAGCACCGGGACAGGGACCGAGCAGTACTTC
CDR3 protein: CASSTGTGTEQYF

D gene: .
clone size: .
V gene: TRBV19
J gene: TRBJ1-5
CDR3 DNA: TGTGCCAGTACCATCGCGGCGGGTATCAGCAATCAGCCCCAGCATTTT
CDR3 protein: CASTIAAGISNQPQHF

D gene: TRBD2
clone size: once
V gene: TRBV29-1
J gene: TRBJ2-1
CDR3 DNA: TGCAGCGTTGAGATGGGACTAGCGGTAGGCAATGAGCAGTTCTTC
CDR3 protein: CSVEMGLAVGNEQFF

D gene: .
clone size: .
V gene: TRBV18
J gene: TRBJ1-5
CDR3 DNA: TGTGCCAGCTCTAACGGTAGGGACACGGGTCAGCCCCAGCATTTT
CDR3 protein: CASSNGRDTGQPQHF